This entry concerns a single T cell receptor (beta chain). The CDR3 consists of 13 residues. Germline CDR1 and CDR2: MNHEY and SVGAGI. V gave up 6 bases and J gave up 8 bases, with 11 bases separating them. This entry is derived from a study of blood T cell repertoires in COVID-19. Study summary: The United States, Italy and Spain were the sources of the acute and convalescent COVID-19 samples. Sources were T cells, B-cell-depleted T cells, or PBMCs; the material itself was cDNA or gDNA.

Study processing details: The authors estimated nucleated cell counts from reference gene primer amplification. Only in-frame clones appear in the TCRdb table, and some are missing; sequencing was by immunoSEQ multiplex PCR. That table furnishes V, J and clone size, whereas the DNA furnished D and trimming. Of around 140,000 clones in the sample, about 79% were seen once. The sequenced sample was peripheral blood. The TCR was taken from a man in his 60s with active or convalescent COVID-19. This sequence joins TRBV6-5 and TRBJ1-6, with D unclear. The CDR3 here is CASSRDFDSPLHF. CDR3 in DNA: TGTGCCAGCAGCAGAGACTTTGATTCACCCCTCCACTTT.